This TCR beta chain originates from a study of T-cell reconstitution after alpha-beta-depleted transplantation in children. Molecular barcoding with unique molecular identifiers was used for the TCRbeta library. TCRdb fed the PCR reads into MiXCR, producing one record per CDR3 protein. The sample consists of around 250,000 distinct CDR3 sequences, over 8% of them appearing once. Germline assignment: CDR1 PRHDT and CDR2 FYEKMQ (reference sequence). Trimming took 5 bases from V and 3 from J, leaving 20 bases between them. This CDR3 comprises 16 residues. This clonotype showed up just a few times. V usage is TRBV13 and J usage is TRBJ2-7, with D maybe TRBD1 (6 bases). This TCR came from a human donor who donated a stem cell graft to a child with SCID. The specimen comprised PBMCs from the stem cell graft donor, sampled from the stem cell graft. Written as DNA, the CDR3 is TGTGCCAGCAGCCGATTTATCCGGGACACAGACTACGAGCAGTACTTC. This translates into CASSRFIRDTDYEQYF.